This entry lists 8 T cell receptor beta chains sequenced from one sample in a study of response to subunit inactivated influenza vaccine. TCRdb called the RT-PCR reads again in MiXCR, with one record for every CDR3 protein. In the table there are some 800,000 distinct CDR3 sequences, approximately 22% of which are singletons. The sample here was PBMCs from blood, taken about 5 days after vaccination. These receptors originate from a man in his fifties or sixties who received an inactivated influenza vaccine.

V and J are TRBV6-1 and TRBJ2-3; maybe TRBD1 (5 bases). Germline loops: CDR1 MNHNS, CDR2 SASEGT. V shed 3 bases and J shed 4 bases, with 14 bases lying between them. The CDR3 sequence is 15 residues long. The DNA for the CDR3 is TGTGCCAGCAGTGATCGGCCAGGGTATGCAGATACGCAGTATTTT. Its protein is CASSDRPGYADTQYF.

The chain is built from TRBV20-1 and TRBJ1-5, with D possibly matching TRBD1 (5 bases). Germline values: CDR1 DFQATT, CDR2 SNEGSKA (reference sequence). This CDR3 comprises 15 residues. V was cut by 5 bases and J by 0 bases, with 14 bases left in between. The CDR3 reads CSASDTKYSNQPQHF. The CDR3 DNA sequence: TGCAGTGCTTCGGACACAAAATATAGCAATCAGCCCCAGCATTTT.

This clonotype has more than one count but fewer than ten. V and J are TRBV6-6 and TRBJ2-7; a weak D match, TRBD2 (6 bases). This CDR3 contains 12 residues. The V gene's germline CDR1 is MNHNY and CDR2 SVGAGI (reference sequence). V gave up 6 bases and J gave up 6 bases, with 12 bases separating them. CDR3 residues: CASREGPIEQYF. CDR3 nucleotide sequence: TGTGCCAGCAGGGAGGGCCCCATCGAGCAGTACTTC.

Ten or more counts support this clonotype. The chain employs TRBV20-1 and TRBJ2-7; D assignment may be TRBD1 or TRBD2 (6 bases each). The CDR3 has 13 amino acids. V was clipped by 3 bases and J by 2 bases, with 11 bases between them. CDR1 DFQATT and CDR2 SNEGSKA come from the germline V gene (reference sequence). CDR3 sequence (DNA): TGCAGTGCTAGTCGGGGGCCACCCTACGAGCAGTACTTC. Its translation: CSASRGPPYEQYF.

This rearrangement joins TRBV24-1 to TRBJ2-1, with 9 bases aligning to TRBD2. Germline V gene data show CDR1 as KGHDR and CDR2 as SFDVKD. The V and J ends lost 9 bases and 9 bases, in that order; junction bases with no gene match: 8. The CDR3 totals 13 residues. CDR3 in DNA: TGTGCCACCGGTCCTAGCGGGATAACTGAGCAGTTCTTC. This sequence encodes CATGPSGITEQFF.

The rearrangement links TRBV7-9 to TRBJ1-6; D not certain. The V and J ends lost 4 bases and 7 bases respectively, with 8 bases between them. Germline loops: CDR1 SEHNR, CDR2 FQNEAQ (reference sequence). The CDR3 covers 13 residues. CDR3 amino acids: CASSSVVNSPLHF. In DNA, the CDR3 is TGTGCCAGCAGCTCGGTCGTGAATTCACCCCTCCACTTT.

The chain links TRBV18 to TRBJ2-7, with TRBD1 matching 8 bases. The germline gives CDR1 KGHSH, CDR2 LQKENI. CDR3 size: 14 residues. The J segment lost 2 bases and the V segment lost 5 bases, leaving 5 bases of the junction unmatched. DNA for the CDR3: TGTGCCAGCTCAACTTCGGGACAGGCCTACGAGCAGTACTTC. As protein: CASSTSGQAYEQYF.

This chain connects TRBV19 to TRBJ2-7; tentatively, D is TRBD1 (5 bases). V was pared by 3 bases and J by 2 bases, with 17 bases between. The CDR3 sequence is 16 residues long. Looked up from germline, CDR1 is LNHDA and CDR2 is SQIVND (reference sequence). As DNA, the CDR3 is TGTGCCAGTAGTATGGAACCTCCTACAGGCGCCTACGAGCAGTACTTC. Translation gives CASSMEPPTGAYEQYF.